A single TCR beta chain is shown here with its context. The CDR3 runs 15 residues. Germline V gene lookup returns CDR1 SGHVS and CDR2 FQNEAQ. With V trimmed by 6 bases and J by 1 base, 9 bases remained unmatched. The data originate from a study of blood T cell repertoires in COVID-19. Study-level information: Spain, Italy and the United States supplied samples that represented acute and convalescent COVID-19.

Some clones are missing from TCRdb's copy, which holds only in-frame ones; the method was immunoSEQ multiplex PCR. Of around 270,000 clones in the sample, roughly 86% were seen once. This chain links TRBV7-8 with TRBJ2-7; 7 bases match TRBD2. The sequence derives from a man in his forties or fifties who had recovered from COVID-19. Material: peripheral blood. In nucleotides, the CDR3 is TGTGCCAGCAGTGAGTGGCTAGCGGCATCCTACGAGCAGTACTTC. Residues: CASSEWLAASYEQYF.